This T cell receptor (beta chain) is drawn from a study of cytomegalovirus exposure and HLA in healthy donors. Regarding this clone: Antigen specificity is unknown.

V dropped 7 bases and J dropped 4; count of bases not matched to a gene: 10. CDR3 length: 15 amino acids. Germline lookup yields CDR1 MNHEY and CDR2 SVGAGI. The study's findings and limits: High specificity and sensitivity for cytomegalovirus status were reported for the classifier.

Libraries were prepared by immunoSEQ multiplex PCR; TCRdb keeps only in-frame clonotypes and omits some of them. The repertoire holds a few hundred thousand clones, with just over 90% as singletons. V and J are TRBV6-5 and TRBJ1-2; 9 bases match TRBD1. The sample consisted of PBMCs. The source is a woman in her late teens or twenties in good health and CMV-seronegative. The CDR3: CASTPGQGQIYGYTF. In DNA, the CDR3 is TGTGCCAGCACCCCGGGACAGGGCCAGATCTATGGCTACACCTTC.